This T cell receptor beta chain was captured in a study of blood T cell repertoires in COVID-19. Study at large: Acute and convalescent COVID-19 specimens originated in the United States, Italy and Spain.

The table lists this clone with a few counts. V was pared by 0 bases and J by 10 bases, with 16 bases of the junction left unmatched. The CDR3 totals 18 residues. Germline CDR1 MGHRA, CDR2 YSYEKL. TCRdb keeps only in-frame clones here, not all; method: immunoSEQ multiplex PCR. This sample yields under 45,000 clones, of which around 80% are seen a single time; around 35% belongs to the top ten. This clonotype was sampled from a man in his 60s with acute or convalescent COVID-19. Material for sequencing was peripheral blood. The chain couples TRBV4-1 to TRBJ2-1; 9 nucleotides line up with TRBD2. CDR3 nucleotide sequence: TGCGCCAGCAGCCAAGATATCCTTGGTAGCGGGAGTCGGGGAGAGCAGTTCTTC. Protein sequence: CASSQDILGSGSRGEQFF.